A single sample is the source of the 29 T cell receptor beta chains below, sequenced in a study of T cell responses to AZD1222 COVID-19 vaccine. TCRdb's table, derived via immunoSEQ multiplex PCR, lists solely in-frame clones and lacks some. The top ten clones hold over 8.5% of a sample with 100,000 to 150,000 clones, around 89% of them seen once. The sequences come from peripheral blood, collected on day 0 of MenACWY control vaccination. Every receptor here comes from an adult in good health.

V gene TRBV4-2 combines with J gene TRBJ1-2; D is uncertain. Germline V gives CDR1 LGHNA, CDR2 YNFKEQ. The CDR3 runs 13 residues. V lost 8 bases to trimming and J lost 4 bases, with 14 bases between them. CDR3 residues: CASRGATPYGYTF. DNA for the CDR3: TGTGCCAGCCGGGGAGCTACTCCCTATGGCTACACCTTC.

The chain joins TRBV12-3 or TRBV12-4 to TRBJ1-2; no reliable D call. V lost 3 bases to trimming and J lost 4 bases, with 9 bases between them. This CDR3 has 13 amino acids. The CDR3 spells CASSLRQIYGYTF. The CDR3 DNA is TGTGCCAGCAGTTTGAGGCAGATCTATGGCTACACCTTC.

Here the CDR3 DNA reads TGTGCCTGGAGTGTAGGGACAAGACCAACAGATACGCAGTATTTT. Translated: CAWSVGTRPTDTQYF. This chain links TRBV30 with TRBJ2-3; a possible D gene is TRBD1 (6 bases). This CDR3 comprises 15 residues. The V and J ends lost 0 bases and 3 bases respectively, with 13 bases between them. Germline V lookup: CDR1 GTSNPN, CDR2 SVGIG (reference sequence).

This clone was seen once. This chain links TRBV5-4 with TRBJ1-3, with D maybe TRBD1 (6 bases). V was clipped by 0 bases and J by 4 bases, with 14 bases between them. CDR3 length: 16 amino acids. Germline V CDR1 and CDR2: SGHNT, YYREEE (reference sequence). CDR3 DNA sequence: TGTGCCAGCAGCTTGGATATGGGGGCCTTAGGAAACACCATATATTTT. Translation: CASSLDMGALGNTIYF.

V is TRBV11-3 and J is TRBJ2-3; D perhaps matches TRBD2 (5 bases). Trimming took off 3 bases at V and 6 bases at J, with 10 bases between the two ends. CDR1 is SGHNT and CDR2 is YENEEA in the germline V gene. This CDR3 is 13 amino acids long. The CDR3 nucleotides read TGTGCCAGCAGCTTTAGTGGCGGGGATACGCAGTATTTT. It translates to CASSFSGGDTQYF. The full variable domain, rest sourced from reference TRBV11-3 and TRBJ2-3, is EAGVVQSPRYKIIEKKQPVAFWCNPISGHNTLYWYLQNLGQGPELLIRYENEEAVDDSQLPKDRFSAERLKGVDSTLKIQPAELGDSAVYLCASSFSGGDTQYFGPGTRLTVL.

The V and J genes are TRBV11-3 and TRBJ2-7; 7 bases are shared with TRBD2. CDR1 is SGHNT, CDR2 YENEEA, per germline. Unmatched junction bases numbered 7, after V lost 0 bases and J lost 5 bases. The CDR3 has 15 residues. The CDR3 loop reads CASSLDHGLVDEQYF. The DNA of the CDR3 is TGTGCCAGCAGCTTAGATCATGGACTAGTCGACGAGCAGTACTTC.

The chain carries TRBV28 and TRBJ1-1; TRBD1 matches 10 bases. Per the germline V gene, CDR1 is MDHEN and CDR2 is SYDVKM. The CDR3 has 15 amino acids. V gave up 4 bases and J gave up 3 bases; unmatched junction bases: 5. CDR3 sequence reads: CASSSSGTGDTEAFF. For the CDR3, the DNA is TGTGCCAGCAGTTCCTCCGGGACAGGGGACACTGAAGCTTTCTTT. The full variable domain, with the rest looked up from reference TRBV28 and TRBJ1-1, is DVKVTQSSRYLVKRTGEKVFLECVQDMDHENMFWYRQDPGLGLRLIYFSYDVKMKEKGDIPEGYSVSREKKERFSLILESASTNQTSMYLCASSSSGTGDTEAFFGQGTRLTVV.

The CDR3, as DNA: TGTGCCAGCAGCCTTTACTCCGTCAGGTCCTACGAGCAGTACTTC. It codes for CASSLYSVRSYEQYF. The chain carries TRBV28 and TRBJ2-7, with unresolved D. Looked up from germline, CDR1 is MDHEN and CDR2 is SYDVKM. V lost 6 bases, J lost 1 base, and 16 bases lay in between. The CDR3 extends over 15 amino acids.

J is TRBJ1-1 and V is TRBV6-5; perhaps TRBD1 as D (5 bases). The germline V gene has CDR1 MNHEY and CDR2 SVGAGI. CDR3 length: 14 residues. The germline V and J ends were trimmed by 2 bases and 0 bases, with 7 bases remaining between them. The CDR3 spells CASSYGGMNTEAFF. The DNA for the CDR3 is TGTGCCAGCAGTTACGGGGGTATGAACACTGAAGCTTTCTTT.

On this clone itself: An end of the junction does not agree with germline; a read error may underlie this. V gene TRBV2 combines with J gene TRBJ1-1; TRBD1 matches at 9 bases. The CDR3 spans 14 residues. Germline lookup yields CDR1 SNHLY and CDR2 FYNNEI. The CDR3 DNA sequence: TGTGCCAGCAGGGACAGGGGAGGGAGCACTAAAGCTTTCTTT. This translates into CASRDRGGSTKAFF.

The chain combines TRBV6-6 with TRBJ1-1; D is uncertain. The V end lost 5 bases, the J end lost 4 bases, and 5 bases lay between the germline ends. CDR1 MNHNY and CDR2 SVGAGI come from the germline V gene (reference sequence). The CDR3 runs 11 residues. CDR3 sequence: CASSVGTEAFF. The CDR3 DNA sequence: TGTGCCAGCAGTGTGGGCACTGAAGCTTTCTTT.

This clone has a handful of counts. CDR3: CASSQDRGTGNEKLFF. CDR3 coding DNA: TGTGCCAGCAGCCAAGATCGGGGGACAGGCAATGAAAAACTGTTTTTT. The V gene is TRBV4-2, the J gene TRBJ1-4; 8 bases match TRBD1. Germline CDR1 and CDR2: LGHNA and YNFKEQ. The V and J ends lost 0 bases and 5 bases, in that order; junction bases with no gene match: 5. The CDR3 loop spans 16 amino acids.

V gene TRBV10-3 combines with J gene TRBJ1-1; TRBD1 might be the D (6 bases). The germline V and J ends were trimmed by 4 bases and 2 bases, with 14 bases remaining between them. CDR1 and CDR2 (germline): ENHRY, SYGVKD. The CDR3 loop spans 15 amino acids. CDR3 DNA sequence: TGTGCCATCAGTGCATCGGACAGAGTTAACACTGAAGCTTTCTTT. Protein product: CAISASDRVNTEAFF.

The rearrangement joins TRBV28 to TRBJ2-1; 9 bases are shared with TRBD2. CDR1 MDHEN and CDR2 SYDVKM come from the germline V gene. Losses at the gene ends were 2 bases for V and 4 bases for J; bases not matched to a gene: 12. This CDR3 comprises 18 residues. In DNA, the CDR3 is TGTGCCAGCAGTTTACGTCGGCTAGCGGGACCGATATACAATGAGCAGTTCTTC. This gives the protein CASSLRRLAGPIYNEQFF.

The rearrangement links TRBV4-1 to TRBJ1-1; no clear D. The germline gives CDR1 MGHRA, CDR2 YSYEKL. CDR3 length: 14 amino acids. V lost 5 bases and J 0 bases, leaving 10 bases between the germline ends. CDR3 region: CASSNRDMNTEAFF. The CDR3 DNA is TGCGCCAGCAGCAACCGGGATATGAACACTGAAGCTTTCTTT.

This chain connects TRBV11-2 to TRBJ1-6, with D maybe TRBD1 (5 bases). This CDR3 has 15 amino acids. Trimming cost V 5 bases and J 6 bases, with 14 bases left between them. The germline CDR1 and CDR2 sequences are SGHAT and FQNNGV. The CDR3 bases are TGTGCCAGCAGCCCACTTGGGGGGGGTAATTCACCCCTCCACTTT. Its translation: CASSPLGGGNSPLHF.

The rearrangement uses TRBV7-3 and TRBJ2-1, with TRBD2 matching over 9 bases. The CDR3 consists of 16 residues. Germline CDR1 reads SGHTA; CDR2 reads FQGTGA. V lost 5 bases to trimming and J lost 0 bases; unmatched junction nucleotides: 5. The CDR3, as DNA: TGTGCCAGCAGCGTTCTAGCGGGGAGCTCCTACAATGAGCAGTTCTTC. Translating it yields CASSVLAGSSYNEQFF.

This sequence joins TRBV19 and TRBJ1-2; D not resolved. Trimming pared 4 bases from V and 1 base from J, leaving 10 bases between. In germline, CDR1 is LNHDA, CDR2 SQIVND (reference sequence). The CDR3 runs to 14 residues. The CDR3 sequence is CASSTYKNNYGYTF. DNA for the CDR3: TGTGCCAGTAGTACATACAAGAATAACTATGGCTACACCTTC.

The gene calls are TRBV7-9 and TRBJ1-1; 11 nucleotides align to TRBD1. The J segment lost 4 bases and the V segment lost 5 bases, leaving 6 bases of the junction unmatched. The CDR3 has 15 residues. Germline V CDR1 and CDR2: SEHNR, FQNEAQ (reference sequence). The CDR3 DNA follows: TGTGCCAGCAGCAGGGGACAGGGGGATTTCACTGAAGCTTTCTTT. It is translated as CASSRGQGDFTEAFF.

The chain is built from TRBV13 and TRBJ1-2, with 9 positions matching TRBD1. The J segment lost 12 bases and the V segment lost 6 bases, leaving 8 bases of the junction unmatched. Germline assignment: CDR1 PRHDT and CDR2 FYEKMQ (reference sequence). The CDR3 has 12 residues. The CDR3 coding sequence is TGTGCCAGCAGTCTCCGGGACAGGGCTGACACCTTC. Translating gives CASSLRDRADTF. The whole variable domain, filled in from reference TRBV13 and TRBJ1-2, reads AAGVIQSPRHLIKEKRETATLKCYPIPRHDTVYWYQQGPGQDPQFLISFYEKMQSDKGSIPDRFSAQQFSDYHSELNMSSLELGDSALYFCASSLRDRADTFGSGTRLTVV.

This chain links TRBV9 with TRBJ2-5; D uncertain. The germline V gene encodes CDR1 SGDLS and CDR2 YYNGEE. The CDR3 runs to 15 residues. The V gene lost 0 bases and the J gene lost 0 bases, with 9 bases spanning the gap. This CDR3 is CASSVAIGHQETQYF. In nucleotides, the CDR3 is TGTGCCAGCAGCGTAGCTATCGGACACCAAGAGACCCAGTACTTC.

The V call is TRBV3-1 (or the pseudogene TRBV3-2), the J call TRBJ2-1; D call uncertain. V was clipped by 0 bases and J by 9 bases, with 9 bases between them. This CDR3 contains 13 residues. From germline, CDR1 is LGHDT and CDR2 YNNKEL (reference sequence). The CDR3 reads CASSQDLLGEQFF. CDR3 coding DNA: TGTGCCAGCAGCCAAGACCTTCTCGGTGAGCAGTTCTTC.

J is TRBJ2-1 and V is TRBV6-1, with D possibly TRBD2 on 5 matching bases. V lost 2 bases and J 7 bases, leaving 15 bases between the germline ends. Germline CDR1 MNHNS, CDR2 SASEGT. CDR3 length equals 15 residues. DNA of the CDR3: TGTGCCAGCAGTGAATGGAGGATTGAAAAGAATGAGCAGTTCTTC. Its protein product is CASSEWRIEKNEQFF.

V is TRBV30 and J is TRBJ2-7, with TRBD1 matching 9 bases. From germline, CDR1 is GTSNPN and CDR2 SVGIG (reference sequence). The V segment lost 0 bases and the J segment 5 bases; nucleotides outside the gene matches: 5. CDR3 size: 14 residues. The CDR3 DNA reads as TGTGCCTGGAGTGTACTCGGGACAGGGAACGAGCAGTACTTC. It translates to CAWSVLGTGNEQYF.

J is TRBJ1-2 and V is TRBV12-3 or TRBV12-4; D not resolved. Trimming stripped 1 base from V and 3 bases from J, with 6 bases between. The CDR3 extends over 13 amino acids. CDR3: CASSLGDYYGYTF. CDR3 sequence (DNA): TGTGCCAGCAGTTTAGGGGATTACTATGGCTACACCTTC.

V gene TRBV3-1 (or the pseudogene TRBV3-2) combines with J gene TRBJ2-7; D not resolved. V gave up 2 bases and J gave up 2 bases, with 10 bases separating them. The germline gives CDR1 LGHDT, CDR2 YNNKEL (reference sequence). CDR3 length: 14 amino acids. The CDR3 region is CASSQKTGTYEQYF. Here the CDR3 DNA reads TGTGCCAGCAGCCAAAAGACGGGTACCTACGAGCAGTACTTC.

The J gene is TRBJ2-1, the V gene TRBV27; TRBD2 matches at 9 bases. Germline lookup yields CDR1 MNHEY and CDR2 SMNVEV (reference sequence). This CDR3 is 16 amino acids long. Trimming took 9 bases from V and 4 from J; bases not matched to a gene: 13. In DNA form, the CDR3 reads TGTGCCAGTAGCGGGGTAGCGGGAGTCGGGTACAATGAGCAGTTCTTC. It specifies CASSGVAGVGYNEQFF.

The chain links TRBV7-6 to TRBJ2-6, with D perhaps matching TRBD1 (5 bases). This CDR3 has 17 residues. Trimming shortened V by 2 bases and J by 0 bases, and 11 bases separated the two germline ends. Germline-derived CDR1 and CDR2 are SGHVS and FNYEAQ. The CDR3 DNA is TGTGCCAGCAGCTTAACAGGAGATACCTCTGGGGCCAACGTCCTGACTTTC. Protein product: CASSLTGDTSGANVLTF.

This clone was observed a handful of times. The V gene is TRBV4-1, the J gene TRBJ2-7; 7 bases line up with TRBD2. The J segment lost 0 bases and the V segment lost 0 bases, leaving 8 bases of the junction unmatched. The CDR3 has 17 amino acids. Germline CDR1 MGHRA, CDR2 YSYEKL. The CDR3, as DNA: TGCGCCAGCAGCCAAGAACGGAGGACTAGGGCCTCCTACGAGCAGTACTTC. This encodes CASSQERRTRASYEQYF.